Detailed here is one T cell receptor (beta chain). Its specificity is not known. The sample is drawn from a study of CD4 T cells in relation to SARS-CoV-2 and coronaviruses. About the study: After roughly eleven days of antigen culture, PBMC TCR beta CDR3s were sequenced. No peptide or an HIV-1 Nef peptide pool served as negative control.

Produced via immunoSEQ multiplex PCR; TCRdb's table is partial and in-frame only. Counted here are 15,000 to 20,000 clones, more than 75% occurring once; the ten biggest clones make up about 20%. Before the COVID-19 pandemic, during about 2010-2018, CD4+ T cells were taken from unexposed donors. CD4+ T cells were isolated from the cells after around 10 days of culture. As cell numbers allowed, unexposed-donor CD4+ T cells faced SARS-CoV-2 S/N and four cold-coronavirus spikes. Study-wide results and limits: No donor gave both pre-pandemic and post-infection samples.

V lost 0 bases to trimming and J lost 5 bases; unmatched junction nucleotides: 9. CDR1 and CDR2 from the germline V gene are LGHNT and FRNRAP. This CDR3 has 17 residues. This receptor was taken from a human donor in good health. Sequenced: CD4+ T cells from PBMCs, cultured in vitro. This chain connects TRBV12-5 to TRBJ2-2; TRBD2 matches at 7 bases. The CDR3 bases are TGTGCTAGTGGTTTGGTAATCGGCGGGAGCTGGACCGGGGAGCTGTTTTTT. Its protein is CASGLVIGGSWTGELFF.